This T cell receptor (beta chain) emerged from a study of T cell responses to AZD1222 COVID-19 vaccine. Sequencing was performed with immunoSEQ multiplex PCR; in TCRdb, only in-frame clones are kept and a portion is missing. The sample includes some 83,000 clones, about 82% seen only once; the top ten take 8.7%. V lost 5 bases and J lost 6, with 16 bases in between. This CDR3 is 15 amino acids long. Germline V gene sequence: CDR1 SEHNR, CDR2 FQNEAQ (reference sequence). Sample: peripheral blood, taken on day 0 of AZD1222 vaccination. This clonotype was obtained from an adult in good health. The chain links TRBV7-9 to TRBJ2-2; D perhaps matches TRBD2 (5 bases). The CDR3, as DNA: TGTGCCAGCAGCCCAGACCACGCGGGTTCCGGGGAGCTGTTTTTT. It yields the protein CASSPDHAGSGELFF.